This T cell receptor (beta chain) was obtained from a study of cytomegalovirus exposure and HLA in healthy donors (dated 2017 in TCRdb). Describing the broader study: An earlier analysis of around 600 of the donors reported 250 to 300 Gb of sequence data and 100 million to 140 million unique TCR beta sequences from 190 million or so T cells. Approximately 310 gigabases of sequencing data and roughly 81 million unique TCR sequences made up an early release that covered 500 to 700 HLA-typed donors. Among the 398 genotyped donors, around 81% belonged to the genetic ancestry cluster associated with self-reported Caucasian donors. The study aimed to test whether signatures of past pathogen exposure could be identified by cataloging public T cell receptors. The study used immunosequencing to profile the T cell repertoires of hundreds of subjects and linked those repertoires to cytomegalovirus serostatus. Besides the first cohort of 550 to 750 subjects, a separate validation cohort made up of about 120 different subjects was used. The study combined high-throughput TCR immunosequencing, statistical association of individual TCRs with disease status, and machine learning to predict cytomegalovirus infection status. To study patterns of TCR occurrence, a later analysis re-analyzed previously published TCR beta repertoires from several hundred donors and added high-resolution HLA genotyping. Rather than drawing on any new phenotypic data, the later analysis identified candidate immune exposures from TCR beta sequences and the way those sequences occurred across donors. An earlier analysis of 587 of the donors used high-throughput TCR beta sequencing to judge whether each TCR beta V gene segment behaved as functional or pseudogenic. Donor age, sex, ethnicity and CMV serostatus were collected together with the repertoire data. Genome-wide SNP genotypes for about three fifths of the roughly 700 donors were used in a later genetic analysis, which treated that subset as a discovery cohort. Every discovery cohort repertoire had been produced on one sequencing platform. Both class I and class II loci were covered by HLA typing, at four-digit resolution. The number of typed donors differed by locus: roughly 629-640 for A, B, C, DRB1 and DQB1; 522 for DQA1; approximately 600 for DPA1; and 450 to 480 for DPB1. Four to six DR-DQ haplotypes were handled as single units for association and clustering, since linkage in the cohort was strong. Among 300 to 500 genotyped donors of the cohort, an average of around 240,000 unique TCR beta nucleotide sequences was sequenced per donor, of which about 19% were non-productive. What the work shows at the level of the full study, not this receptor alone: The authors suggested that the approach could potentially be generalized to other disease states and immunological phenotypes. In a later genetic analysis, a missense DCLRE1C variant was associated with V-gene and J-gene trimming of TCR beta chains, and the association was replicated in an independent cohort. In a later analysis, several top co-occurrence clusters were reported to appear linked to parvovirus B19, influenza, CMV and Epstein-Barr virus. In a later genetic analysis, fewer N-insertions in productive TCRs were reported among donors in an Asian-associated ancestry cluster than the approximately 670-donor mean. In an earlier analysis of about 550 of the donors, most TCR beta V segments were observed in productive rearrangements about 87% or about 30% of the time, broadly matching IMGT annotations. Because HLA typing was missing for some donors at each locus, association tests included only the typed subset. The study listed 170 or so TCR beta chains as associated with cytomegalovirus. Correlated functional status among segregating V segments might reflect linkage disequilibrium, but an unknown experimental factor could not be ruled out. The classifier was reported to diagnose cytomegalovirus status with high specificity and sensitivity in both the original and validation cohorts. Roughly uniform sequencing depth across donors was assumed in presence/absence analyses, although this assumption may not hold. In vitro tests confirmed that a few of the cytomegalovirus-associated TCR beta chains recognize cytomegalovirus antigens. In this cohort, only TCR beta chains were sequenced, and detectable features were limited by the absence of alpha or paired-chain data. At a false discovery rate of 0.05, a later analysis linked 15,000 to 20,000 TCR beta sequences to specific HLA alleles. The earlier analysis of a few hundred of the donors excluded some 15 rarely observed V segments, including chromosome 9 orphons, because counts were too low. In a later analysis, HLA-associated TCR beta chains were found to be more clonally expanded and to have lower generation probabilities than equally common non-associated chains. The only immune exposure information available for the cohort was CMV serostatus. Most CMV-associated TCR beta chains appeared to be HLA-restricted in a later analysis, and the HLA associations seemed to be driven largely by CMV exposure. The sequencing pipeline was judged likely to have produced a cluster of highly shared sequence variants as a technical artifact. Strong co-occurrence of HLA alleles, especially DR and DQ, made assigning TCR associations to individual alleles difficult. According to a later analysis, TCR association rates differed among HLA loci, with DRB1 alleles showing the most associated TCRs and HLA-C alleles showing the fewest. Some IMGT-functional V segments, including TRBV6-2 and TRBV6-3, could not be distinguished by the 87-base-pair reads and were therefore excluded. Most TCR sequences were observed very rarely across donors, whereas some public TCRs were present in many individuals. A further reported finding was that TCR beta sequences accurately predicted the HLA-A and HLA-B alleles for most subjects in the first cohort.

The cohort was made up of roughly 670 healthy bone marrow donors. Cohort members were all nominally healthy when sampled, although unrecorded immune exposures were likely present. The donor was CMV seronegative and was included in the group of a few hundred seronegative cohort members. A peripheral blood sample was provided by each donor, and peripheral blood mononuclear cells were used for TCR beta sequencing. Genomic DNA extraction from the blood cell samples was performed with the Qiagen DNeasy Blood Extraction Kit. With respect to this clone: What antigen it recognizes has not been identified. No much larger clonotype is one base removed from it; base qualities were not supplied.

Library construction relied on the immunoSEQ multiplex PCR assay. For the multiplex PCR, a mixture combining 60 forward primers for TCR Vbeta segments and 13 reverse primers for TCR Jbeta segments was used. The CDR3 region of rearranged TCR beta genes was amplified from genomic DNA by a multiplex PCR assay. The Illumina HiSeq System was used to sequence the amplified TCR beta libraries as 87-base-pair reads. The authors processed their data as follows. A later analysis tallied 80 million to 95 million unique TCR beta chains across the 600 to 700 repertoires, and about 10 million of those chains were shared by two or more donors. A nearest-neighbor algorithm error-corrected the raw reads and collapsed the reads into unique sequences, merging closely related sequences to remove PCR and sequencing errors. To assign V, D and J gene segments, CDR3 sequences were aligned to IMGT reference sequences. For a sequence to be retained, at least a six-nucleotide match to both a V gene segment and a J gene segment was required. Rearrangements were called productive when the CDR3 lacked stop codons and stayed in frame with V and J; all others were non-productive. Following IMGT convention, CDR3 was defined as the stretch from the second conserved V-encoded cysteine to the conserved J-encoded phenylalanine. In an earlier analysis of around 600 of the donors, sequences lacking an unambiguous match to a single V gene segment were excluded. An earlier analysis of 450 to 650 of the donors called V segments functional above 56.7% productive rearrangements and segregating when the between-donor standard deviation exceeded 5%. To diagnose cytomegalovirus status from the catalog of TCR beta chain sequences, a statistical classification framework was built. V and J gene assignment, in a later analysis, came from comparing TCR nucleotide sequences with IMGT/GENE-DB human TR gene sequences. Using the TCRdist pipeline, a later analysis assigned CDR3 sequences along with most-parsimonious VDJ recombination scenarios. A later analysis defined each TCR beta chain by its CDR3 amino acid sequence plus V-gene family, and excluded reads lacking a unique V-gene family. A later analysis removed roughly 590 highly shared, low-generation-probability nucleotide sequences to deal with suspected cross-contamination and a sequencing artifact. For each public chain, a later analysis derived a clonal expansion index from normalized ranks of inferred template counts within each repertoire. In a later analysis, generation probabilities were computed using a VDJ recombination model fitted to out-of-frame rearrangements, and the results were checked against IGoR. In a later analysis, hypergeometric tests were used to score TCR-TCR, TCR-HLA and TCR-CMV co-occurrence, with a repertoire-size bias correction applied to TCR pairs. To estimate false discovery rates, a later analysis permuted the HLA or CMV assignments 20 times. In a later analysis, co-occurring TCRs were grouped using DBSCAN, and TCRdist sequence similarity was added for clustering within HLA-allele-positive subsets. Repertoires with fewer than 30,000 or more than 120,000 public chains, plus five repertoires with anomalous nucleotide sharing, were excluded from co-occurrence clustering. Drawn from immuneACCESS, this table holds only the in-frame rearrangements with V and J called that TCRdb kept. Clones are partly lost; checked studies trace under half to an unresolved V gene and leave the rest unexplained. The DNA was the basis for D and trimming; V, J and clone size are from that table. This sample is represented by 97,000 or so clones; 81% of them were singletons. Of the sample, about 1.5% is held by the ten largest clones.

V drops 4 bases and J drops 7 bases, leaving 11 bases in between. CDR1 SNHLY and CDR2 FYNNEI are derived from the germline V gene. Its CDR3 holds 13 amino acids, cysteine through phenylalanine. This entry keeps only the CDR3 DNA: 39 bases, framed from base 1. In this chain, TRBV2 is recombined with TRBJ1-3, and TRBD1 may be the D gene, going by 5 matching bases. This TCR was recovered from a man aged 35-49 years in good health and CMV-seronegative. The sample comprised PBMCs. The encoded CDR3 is CASSGDLGNTIYF. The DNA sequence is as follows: TGTGCCAGCAGTGGGGACTTAGGGAACACCATATATTTT.